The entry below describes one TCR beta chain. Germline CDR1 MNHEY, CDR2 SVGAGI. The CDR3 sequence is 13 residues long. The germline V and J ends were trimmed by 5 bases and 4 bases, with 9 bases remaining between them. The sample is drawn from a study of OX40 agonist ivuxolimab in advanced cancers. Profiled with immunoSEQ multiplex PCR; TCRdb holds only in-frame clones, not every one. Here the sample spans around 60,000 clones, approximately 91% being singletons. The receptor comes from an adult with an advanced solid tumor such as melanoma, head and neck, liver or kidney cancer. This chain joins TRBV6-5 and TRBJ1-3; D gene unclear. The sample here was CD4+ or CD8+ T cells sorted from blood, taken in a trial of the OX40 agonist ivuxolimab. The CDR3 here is CASSLRNGNTIYF. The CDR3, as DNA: TGTGCCAGCAGTCTCAGGAACGGAAACACCATATATTTT.